This T cell receptor beta chain came from a study of blood T cell repertoires in COVID-19. Study overall: Sites in the United States, Italy and Spain provided acute and convalescent COVID-19 samples.

TCRdb keeps only in-frame clones here, not all; method: immunoSEQ multiplex PCR. The data hold 97,000 or so clones, with roughly nine tenths observed a single time. The V gene lost 6 bases and the J gene lost 0 bases, with 16 bases spanning the gap. CDR1 is SGHRS, CDR2 YFSETQ, per germline. The CDR3 totals 16 residues. The V call is TRBV5-1, the J call TRBJ1-3; tentatively, D is TRBD1 (5 bases). The receptor comes from a man aged 60 to 69 with acute or convalescent COVID-19. Material for sequencing was peripheral blood. The CDR3 DNA sequence: TGCGCCAGCACCGTTGGCACAGGTACCTCTGGAAACACCATATATTTT. This encodes CASTVGTGTSGNTIYF. The complete variable domain, with remaining parts taken from reference TRBV5-1 and TRBJ1-3, reads KAGVTQTPRYLIKTRGQQVTLSCSPISGHRSVSWYQQTPGQGLQFLFEYFSETQRNKGNFPGRFSGRQFSNSRSEMNVSTLELGDSALYLCASTVGTGTSGNTIYFGEGSWLTVV.